This section outlines one T cell receptor (beta chain) sequence together with its context. This clonotype was found many times. Its antigen is unknown. Per-base qualities were not stored, and no clone one base away is much larger. Preparation of the library involved 5' RACE. Data came from a NextSeq 500. The TCR library protocol attached unique molecular identifiers to individual cDNA molecules to correct for sequencing error and PCR bias. TCR alpha and beta chains were both sequenced, and the abundances of alpha and beta sequences in each sample were closely correlated with each other. The source study handled its data this way. V gene, J gene and CDR3 annotation of TCR sequences was performed with Decombinator V4. Expanded TCRs were defined as changing significantly between any two time points under a Poisson model with p below 0.0001. TCR abundances were normalised to the total number of TCRs sequenced per sample and expressed as counts per million. MAIT TCRs were defined by TRAV1-2 paired with TRAJ12, TRAJ20 or TRAJ33, and iNKT TCRs by TRAV10 paired with TRAJ18. VDJdb, accessed 1 November 2021, was searched for CMV, EBV and SARS-CoV-2 annotated TCRs, excluding TCRs annotated for multiple antigens. In-frame beta chains were kept once TCRdb had trimmed the public reads at Q25 with fastp and called clones with MiXCR. All rows with the same CDR3 protein become a single entry with the most common DNA and genes. These V and J calls originate from TCRdb's pipeline instead of the authors' own analysis. In all, the sample holds about 40,000 distinct CDR3 sequences, and 4.7% of those were seen once. The top ten clonotypes cover about 5% of the sample.

The data stem from a study of early T cells in non-severe SARS-CoV-2 infection (dated by TCRdb to about 2021). A note on the overall study: TCR sequencing used bulk RNA from unsorted whole blood, so alpha and beta chains could not be paired.

Via the germline V gene, CDR1 is MDHEN and CDR2 SYDVKM. The CDR3 holds 14 amino acids from the cysteine to the phenylalanine. Of all the DNA, just the CDR3 is kept, 42 bases in frame from base 1. Germline trimming amounts to 3 bases on V and 6 bases on J, with 4 as the count of junction bases outside the gene matches. General study outcomes and caveats: VDJdb matching was skewed toward anti-spike CD8 responses and likely underestimated virus-specific expansions by missing private and CD4 specificities.

This was a case-control study nested in a cohort of healthcare workers in London, UK, who had nasopharyngeal swab PCR tests and blood samples taken every week. Between 23 and 31 March 2020, the week of the UK lockdown, healthcare workers were enrolled and then followed up weekly for as long as 16 weeks. The source of this sequence is an adult who was a healthcare worker with PCR-confirmed SARS-CoV-2 infection or an uninfected control (not recorded which). This sequence uses TRBV28 and TRBJ2-1; TRBD2 agrees with 8 junctional bases. The specimen sequenced was whole blood. The DNA sequence is given as TGTGCCAGCAGTTTTTTGGCGGGAGGCAATGAGCAGTTCTTC. Protein translation: CASSFLAGGNEQFF.